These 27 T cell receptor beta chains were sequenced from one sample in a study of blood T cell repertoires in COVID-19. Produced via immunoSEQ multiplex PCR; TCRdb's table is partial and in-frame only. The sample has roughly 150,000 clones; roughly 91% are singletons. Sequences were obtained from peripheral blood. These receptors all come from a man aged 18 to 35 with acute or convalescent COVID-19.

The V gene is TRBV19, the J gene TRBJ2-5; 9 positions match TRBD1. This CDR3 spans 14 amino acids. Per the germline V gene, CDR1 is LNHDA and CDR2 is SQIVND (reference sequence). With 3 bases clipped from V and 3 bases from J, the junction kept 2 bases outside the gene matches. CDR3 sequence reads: CASSIWDREETQYF. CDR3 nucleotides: TGTGCCAGTAGTATCTGGGACAGGGAAGAGACCCAGTACTTC.

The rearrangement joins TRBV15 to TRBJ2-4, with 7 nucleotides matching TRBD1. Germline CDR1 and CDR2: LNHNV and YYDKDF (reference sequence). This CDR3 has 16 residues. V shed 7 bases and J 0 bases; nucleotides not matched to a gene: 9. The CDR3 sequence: CATTDRSPLAKNIQYF. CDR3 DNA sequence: TGTGCCACCACGGACAGGTCCCCTTTAGCCAAAAACATTCAGTACTTC. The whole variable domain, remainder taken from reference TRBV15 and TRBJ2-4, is DAMVIQNPRYQVTQFGKPVTLSCSQTLNHNVMYWYQQKSSQAPKLLFHYYDKDFNNEADTPDNFQSRRPNTSFCFLDIRSPGLGDTAMYLCATTDRSPLAKNIQYFGAGTRLSVL.

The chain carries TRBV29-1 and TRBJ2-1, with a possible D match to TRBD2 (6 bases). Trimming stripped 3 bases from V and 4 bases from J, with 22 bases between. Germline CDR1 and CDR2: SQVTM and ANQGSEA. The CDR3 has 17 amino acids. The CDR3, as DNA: TGCAGCGTTGATGGGCGGGATTACCCGGGAGAATACAATGAGCAGTTCTTC. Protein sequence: CSVDGRDYPGEYNEQFF.

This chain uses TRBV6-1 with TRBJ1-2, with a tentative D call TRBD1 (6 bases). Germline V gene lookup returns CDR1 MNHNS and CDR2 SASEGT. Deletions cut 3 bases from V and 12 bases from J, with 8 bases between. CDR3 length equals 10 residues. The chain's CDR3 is CASSERTDTF. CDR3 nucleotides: TGTGCCAGCAGTGAGAGGACAGACACCTTC.

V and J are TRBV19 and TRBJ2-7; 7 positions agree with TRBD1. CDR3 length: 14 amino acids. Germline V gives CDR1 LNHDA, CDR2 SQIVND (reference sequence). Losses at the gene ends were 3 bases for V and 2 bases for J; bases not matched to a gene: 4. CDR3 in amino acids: CASSIRGITYEQYF. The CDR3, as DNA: TGTGCCAGTAGTATCAGGGGGATCACCTACGAGCAGTACTTC.

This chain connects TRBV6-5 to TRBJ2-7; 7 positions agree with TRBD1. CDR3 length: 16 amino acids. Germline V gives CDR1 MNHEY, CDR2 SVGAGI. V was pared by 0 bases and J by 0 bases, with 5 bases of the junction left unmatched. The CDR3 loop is CASSYSGQLFSYEQYF. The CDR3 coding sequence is TGTGCCAGCAGTTACTCGGGACAGCTATTCTCCTACGAGCAGTACTTC.

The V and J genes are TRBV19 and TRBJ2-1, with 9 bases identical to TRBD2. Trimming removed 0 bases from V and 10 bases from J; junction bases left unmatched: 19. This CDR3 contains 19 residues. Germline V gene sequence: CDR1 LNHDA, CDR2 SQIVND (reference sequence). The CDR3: CASSIEERGGGEKLYEQFF. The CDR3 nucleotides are TGTGCCAGTAGTATAGAAGAGCGGGGCGGGGGGGAGAAACTATACGAGCAGTTCTTC. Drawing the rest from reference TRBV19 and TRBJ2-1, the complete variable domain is DGGITQSPKYLFRKEGQNVTLSCEQNLNHDAMYWYRQDPGQGLRLIYYSQIVNDFQKGDIAEGYSVSREKKESFPLTVTSAQKNPTAFYLCASSIEERGGGEKLYEQFFGPGTRLTVL.

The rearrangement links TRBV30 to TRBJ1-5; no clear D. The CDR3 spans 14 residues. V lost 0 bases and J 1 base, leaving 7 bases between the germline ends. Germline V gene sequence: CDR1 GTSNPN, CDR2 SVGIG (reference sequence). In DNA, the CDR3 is TGTGCCTGGAGTGTCACTGAAAGCAATCAGCCCCAGCATTTT. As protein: CAWSVTESNQPQHF.

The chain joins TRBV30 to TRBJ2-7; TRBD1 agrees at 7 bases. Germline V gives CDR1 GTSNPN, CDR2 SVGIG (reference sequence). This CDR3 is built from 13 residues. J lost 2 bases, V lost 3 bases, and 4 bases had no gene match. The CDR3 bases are TGTGCCTGGAGACCCGGGACAGCCTACGAGCAGTACTTC. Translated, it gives CAWRPGTAYEQYF. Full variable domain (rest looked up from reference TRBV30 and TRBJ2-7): SQTIHQWPATLVQPVGSPLSLECTVEGTSNPNLYWYRQAAGRGLQLLFYSVGIGQISSEVPQNLSASRPQDRQFILSSKKLLLSDSGFYLCAWRPGTAYEQYFGPGTRLTVT.

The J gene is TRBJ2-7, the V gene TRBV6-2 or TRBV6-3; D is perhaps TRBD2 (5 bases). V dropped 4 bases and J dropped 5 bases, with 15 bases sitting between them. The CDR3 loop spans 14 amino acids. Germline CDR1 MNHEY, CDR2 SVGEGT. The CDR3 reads CASSSRWESDEQYF. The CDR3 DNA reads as TGTGCCAGCAGTTCCAGGTGGGAGTCAGACGAGCAGTACTTC.

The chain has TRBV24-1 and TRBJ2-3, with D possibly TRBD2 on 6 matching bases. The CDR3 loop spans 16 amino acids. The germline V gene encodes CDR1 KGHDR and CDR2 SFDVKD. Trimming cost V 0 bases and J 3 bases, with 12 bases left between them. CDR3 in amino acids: CATSDLGGTDTDTQYF. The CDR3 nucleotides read TGTGCCACCAGTGATTTGGGCGGGACCGATACAGATACGCAGTATTTT.

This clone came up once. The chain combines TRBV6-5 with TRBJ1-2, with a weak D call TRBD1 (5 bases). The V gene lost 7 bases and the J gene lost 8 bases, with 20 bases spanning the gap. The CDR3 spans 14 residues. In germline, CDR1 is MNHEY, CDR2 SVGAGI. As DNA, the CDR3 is TGTGCCAGCACCCTACCATCGGGGGAAGGAGGCTACACCTTC. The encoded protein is CASTLPSGEGGYTF.

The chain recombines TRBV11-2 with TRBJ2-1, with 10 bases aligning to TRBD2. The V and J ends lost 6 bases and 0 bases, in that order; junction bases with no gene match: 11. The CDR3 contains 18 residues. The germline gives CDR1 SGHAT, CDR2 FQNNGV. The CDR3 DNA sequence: TGTGCCAGCAGTCAGGGGCTAGCGGGGGCCCCCTCCTACAATGAGCAGTTCTTC. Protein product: CASSQGLAGAPSYNEQFF.

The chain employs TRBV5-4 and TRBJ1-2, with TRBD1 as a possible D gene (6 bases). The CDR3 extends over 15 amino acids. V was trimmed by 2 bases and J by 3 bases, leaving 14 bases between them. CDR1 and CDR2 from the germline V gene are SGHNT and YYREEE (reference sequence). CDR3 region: CASSLRDKGYYGYTF. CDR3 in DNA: TGTGCCAGCAGCTTACGGGACAAGGGCTACTATGGCTACACCTTC.

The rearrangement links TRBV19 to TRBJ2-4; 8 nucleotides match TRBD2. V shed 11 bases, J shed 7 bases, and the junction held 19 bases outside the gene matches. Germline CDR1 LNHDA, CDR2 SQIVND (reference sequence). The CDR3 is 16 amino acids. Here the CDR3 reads CASRTAGSGGMNIQYF. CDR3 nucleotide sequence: TGTGCCTCCCGGACTGCGGGGAGCGGGGGCATGAACATTCAGTACTTC.

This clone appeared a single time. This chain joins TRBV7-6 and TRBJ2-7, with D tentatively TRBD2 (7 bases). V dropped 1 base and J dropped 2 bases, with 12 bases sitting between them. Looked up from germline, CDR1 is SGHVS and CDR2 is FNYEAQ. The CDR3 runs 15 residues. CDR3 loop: CASSLDPGGPYEQYF. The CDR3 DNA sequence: TGTGCCAGCAGCTTAGACCCGGGGGGCCCCTACGAGCAGTACTTC.

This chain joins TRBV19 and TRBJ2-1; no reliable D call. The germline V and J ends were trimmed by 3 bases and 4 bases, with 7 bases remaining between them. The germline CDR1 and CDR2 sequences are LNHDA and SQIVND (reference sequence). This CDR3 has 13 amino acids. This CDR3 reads CASSIFSYNEQFF. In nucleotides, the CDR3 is TGTGCCAGTAGTATCTTCAGTTACAATGAGCAGTTCTTC.

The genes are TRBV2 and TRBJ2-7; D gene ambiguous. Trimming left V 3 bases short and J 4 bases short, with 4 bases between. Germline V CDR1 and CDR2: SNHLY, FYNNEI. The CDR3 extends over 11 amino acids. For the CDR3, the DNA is TGTGCCAGCAGTGACGTTTACGAGCAGTACTTC. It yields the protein CASSDVYEQYF.

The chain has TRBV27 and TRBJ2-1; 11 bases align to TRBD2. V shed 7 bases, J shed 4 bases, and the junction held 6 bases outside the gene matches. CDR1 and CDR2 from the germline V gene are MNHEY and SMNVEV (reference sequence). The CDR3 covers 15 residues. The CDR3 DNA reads TGTGCCAGCACCTCCGGGACTAGCGGATACAATGAGCAGTTCTTC. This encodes CASTSGTSGYNEQFF.

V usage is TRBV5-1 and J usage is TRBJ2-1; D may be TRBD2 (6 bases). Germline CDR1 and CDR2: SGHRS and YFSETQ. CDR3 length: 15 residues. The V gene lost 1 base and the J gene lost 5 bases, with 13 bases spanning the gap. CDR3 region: CASSLIISGNNEQFF. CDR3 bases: TGCGCCAGCAGCTTGATTATTAGCGGAAACAATGAGCAGTTCTTC.

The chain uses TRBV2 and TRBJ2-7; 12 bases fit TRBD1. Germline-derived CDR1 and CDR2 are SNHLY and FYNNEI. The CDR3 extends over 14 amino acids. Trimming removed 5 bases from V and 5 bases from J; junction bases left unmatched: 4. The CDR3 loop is CASSRDRGLDEQYF. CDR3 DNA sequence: TGTGCCAGCAGTCGGGACAGGGGGCTCGACGAGCAGTACTTC.

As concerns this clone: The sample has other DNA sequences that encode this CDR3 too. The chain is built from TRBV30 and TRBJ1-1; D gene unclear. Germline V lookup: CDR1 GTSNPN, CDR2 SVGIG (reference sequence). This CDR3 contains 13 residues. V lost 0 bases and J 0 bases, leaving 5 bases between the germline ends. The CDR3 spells CAWSVSLNTEAFF. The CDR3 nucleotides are TGTGCCTGGAGTGTTTCGTTGAACACTGAAGCTTTCTTT.

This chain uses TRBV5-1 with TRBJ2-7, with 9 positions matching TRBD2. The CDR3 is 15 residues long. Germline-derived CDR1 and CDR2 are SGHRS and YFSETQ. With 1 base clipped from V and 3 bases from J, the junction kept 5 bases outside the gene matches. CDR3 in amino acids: CASSLIAGANYEQYF. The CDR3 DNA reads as TGCGCCAGCAGCTTGATAGCGGGAGCCAACTACGAGCAGTACTTC.

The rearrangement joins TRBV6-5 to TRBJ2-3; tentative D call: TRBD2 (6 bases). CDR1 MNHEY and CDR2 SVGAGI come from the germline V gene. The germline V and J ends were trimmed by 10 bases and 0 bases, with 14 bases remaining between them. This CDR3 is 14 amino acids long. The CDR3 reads CATLPGLSTDTQYF. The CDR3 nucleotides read TGTGCCACCCTTCCGGGACTTAGCACAGATACGCAGTATTTT.

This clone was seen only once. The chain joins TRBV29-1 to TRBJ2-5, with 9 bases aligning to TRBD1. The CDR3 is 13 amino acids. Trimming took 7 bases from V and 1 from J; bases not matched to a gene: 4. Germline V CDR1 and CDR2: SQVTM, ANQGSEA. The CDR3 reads CSAGTGSQETQYF. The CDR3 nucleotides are TGCAGCGCCGGGACAGGGTCCCAAGAGACCCAGTACTTC.

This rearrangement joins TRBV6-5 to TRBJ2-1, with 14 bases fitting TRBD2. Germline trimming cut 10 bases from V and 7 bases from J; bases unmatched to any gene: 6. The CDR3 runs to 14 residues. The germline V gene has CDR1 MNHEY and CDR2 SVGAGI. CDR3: CAIRLAGGGNEQFF. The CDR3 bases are TGTGCCATCCGACTAGCGGGAGGGGGTAATGAGCAGTTCTTC.

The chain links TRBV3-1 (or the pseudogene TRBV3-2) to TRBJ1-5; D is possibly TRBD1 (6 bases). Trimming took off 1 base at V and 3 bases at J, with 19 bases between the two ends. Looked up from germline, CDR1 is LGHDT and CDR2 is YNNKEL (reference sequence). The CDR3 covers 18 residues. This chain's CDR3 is CASSQAAPTGGLNQPQHF. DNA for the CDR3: TGTGCCAGCAGCCAAGCCGCCCCGACAGGAGGCCTCAATCAGCCCCAGCATTTT.